Each of the 31 T cell receptor beta chains below was sequenced from the same sample in a study of blood T cell repertoires in COVID-19. Clones were sequenced by immunoSEQ multiplex PCR, and TCRdb holds only the in-frame ones, with some missing. In the table there are under 300,000 clones, about 88% of which are singletons. Sequenced material: peripheral blood. The receptors were gathered from a woman in her thirties or forties who had recovered from COVID-19.

The J gene is TRBJ2-1, the V gene TRBV18; D might be TRBD1 (6 bases). This CDR3 is built from 13 residues. Germline assignment: CDR1 KGHSH and CDR2 LQKENI. V lost 4 bases and J lost 8, with 12 bases in between. The CDR3 protein is CASSRNRDDEQFF. In DNA form, the CDR3 reads TGTGCCAGCTCACGTAACAGGGACGATGAGCAGTTCTTC.

With respect to this clone: At the DNA level, this CDR3 is encoded by other sequences in the same sample as well. The chain carries TRBV10-3 and TRBJ1-1; D not certain. CDR1 is ENHRY and CDR2 is SYGVKD in the germline V gene. The V end lost 0 bases, the J end lost 0 bases, and 8 bases lay between the germline ends. The CDR3 runs to 15 residues. In nucleotides, the CDR3 is TGTGCCATCAGTGAGTCTGCAGATTTGAACACTGAAGCTTTCTTT. This translates into CAISESADLNTEAFF.

This rearrangement joins TRBV13 to TRBJ2-5, with a possible D match to TRBD1 (6 bases). CDR3 length equals 14 residues. V lost 5 bases and J lost 2, with 12 bases in between. CDR1 and CDR2 (germline): PRHDT, FYEKMQ (reference sequence). The CDR3 region is CASSPGDNQETQYF. CDR3 sequence (DNA): TGTGCCAGCAGCCCAGGGGACAATCAAGAGACCCAGTACTTC.

The V and J genes are TRBV6-5 and TRBJ2-2, with 7 nucleotides matching TRBD1. This CDR3 comprises 14 residues. Trimming cost V 7 bases and J 2 bases; bases outside gene matches: 4. Germline lookup yields CDR1 MNHEY and CDR2 SVGAGI. CDR3 loop: CASIWTGNTGELFF. The CDR3 nucleotides are TGTGCCAGCATATGGACAGGCAACACCGGGGAGCTGTTTTTT.

The gene calls are TRBV5-4 and TRBJ2-1; D perhaps matches TRBD2 (6 bases). CDR3 length equals 15 residues. The germline gives CDR1 SGHNT, CDR2 YYREEE (reference sequence). V lost 4 bases and J 5 bases, leaving 16 bases between the germline ends. Written as DNA, the CDR3 is TGTGCCAGCAGCCGAGGACTACCCGAGAACAATGAGCAGTTCTTC. It is translated as CASSRGLPENNEQFF.

This rearrangement joins TRBV27 to TRBJ2-1, with D perhaps matching TRBD2 (6 bases). In germline, CDR1 is MNHEY, CDR2 SMNVEV (reference sequence). The germline V and J ends were trimmed by 7 bases and 2 bases, with 12 bases remaining between them. The CDR3 runs to 14 residues. CDR3 sequence (DNA): TGTGCCAGCATCGGAGGAGGGGCCTACAATGAGCAGTTCTTC. Its protein product is CASIGGGAYNEQFF.

This chain joins TRBV6-2 or TRBV6-3 and TRBJ1-5; 9 bases line up with TRBD1. Germline CDR1 and CDR2: MNHEY and SVGEGT. This CDR3 region has 16 residues. Unmatched junction bases numbered 1, after V lost 0 bases and J lost 1 base. For the CDR3, the DNA is TGTGCCAGCAGTTACTCAGGGACAGGGAGCAATCAGCCCCAGCATTTT. It specifies CASSYSGTGSNQPQHF.

The rearrangement links TRBV19 to TRBJ1-3; weak D call: TRBD1 (5 bases). Per the germline V gene, CDR1 is LNHDA and CDR2 is SQIVND (reference sequence). This CDR3 has 15 residues. V was clipped by 3 bases and J by 3 bases, with 12 bases between them. The CDR3 spells CASSIRQWNGNTIYF. Written as DNA, the CDR3 is TGTGCCAGTAGTATCAGACAGTGGAATGGAAACACCATATATTTT.

This chain connects TRBV5-1 to TRBJ2-7; weak D call: TRBD1 (6 bases). Germline loops: CDR1 SGHRS, CDR2 YFSETQ. Trimming took 3 bases from V and 2 from J, leaving 9 bases between them. The CDR3 totals 13 residues. The CDR3 DNA reads as TGCGCCAGCAGCTCCGGACAGACCTACGAGCAGTACTTC. Translated: CASSSGQTYEQYF.

The V and J genes are TRBV14 and TRBJ1-2, with D hard to call. The V and J ends lost 1 base and 4 bases respectively, with 10 bases between them. This CDR3 is built from 14 residues. Germline V gene data show CDR1 as SGHDN and CDR2 as FVKESK. The CDR3 spells CASSQASVSYGYTF. The CDR3 region has the DNA TGTGCCAGCAGCCAAGCCAGCGTCAGCTATGGCTACACCTTC.

The chain combines TRBV19 with TRBJ2-6; the D gene is possibly TRBD1 (5 bases). CDR1 is LNHDA, CDR2 SQIVND, per germline (reference sequence). The CDR3 is 18 residues long. Trimming stripped 6 bases from V and 0 bases from J, with 18 bases between. The CDR3, as DNA: TGTGCCAGTAGGCCCTGGGATGGGGCCATCTCTGGGGCCAACGTCCTGACTTTC. Translating it yields CASRPWDGAISGANVLTF.

The chain couples TRBV7-2 to TRBJ1-6, with no clear D. Deletions cut 1 base from V and 7 bases from J, with 11 bases between. Germline V gene sequence: CDR1 SGHTA, CDR2 FQGNSA. The length of the CDR3 is 15 residues. CDR3 sequence: CASSLVSQNNSPLHF. CDR3 sequence (DNA): TGTGCCAGCAGCTTAGTTTCTCAGAACAATTCACCCCTCCACTTT.

This chain links TRBV5-1 with TRBJ2-7; TRBD2 agrees at 9 bases. The CDR3 length is 15 residues. V dropped 0 bases and J dropped 4; count of bases not matched to a gene: 5. In germline, CDR1 is SGHRS, CDR2 YFSETQ. CDR3 amino acids: CASSLDGGRDYEQYF. The CDR3 DNA reads as TGCGCCAGCAGCTTGGATGGCGGGAGGGATTACGAGCAGTACTTC.

This sequence joins TRBV9 and TRBJ1-2; D gene unclear. The germline V gene has CDR1 SGDLS and CDR2 YYNGEE. CDR3 length equals 15 residues. The V and J ends lost 0 bases and 2 bases respectively, with 11 bases between them. CDR3 coding DNA: TGTGCCAGCAGCGTAGCCCCCGCACTAAACTATGGCTACACCTTC. Translated: CASSVAPALNYGYTF.

This CDR3 reads CASSKAATGTGRHYGYTF. The CDR3 coding sequence is TGTGCCAGCAGCAAAGCTGCAACAGGAACAGGGCGACACTATGGCTACACCTTC. The chain carries TRBV21-1 and TRBJ1-2; the DNA was not compared with TRBD1, the D call given in the table. TRBV21-1 is an annotated pseudogene. This CDR3 spans 18 amino acids.

The chain recombines TRBV3-1 (or the pseudogene TRBV3-2) with TRBJ2-4; D may be TRBD1 (7 bases). Between the trimmed V and J ends, which lost 0 bases and 0 bases, there was a span of 15 bases. This CDR3 is 18 amino acids long. CDR1 is LGHDT and CDR2 is YNNKEL in the germline V gene (reference sequence). The CDR3 sequence is CASSQEGGTARAKNIQYF. The CDR3 DNA is TGTGCCAGCAGCCAAGAAGGGGGGACAGCAAGAGCCAAAAACATTCAGTACTTC.

In its sample, this clone was seen a few times. The J gene is TRBJ1-5, the V gene TRBV12-3 or TRBV12-4; tentative D call: TRBD1 (5 bases). The CDR3 sequence is 13 residues long. V lost 5 bases and J 4 bases, leaving 9 bases between the germline ends. CDR3 residues: CASSDQGNQPQHF. CDR3 DNA: TGTGCCAGCAGTGATCAGGGAAATCAGCCCCAGCATTTT.

This chain links TRBV14 with TRBJ1-6; no reliable D call. Germline V lookup: CDR1 SGHDN, CDR2 FVKESK. V was shortened by 1 base and J by 6 bases, with 10 bases between the two germline ends. The CDR3 runs to 15 residues. CDR3 amino acids: CASSQGAGRNSPLHF. The DNA of the CDR3 is TGTGCCAGCAGCCAAGGGGCAGGCCGTAATTCACCCCTCCACTTT.

The rearrangement uses TRBV27 and TRBJ1-1; 7 nucleotides line up with TRBD1. V shed 5 bases and J 10 bases; nucleotides not matched to a gene: 13. Germline loops: CDR1 MNHEY, CDR2 SMNVEV (reference sequence). The CDR3 is made up of 14 amino acids. As DNA, the CDR3 is TGTGCCAGCAGTGTAACCCGCGAGGGGGCGCGAGCTTTCTTT. Translating gives CASSVTREGARAFF.

The chain employs TRBV4-3 and TRBJ1-6, with D possibly TRBD1 on 5 matching bases. The germline gives CDR1 LGHNA, CDR2 YSLEER. The CDR3 contains 15 residues. With 1 base removed from V and 10 bases from J, the gap between germline ends came to 14 bases. The CDR3 here is CASSQGPGFGSPLHF. CDR3 coding DNA: TGCGCCAGCAGCCAAGGCCCAGGGTTCGGATCACCCCTCCACTTT.

J is TRBJ1-6 and V is TRBV25-1; no definite D call. The CDR3 is 15 residues long. Per germline, CDR1 MGHDK and CDR2 SYGVNS. V was pared by 2 bases and J by 5 bases, with 10 bases between. The CDR3 sequence: CASSELQSNNSPLHF. CDR3 nucleotide sequence: TGTGCCAGCAGTGAACTACAGTCAAATAATTCACCCCTCCACTTT.

This rearrangement joins TRBV5-5 to TRBJ2-4, with D possibly matching TRBD2 (5 bases). The germline CDR1 and CDR2 sequences are SGHKS and YYEKEE (reference sequence). The CDR3 loop spans 16 amino acids. V was clipped by 0 bases and J by 0 bases, with 10 bases between them. The CDR3 sequence: CASSLAGSLAKNIQYF. For the CDR3, the DNA is TGTGCCAGCAGCTTGGCGGGGTCCTTAGCCAAAAACATTCAGTACTTC.

V and J are TRBV7-9 and TRBJ2-5, with 10 bases that match TRBD2. J was trimmed by 2 bases and V by 5 bases; bases with no gene match: 5. Germline V lookup: CDR1 SEHNR, CDR2 FQNEAQ (reference sequence). There are 15 residues in the CDR3. The CDR3 DNA reads TGTGCCAGCAGCCGACTAGCGGGCCAACAAGAGACCCAGTACTTC. Amino acid sequence: CASSRLAGQQETQYF.

In its sample, this clone was seen a few times. The chain couples TRBV3-1 (or the pseudogene TRBV3-2) to TRBJ2-2, with 8 bases aligning to TRBD2. CDR3 length: 20 amino acids. Unmatched junction bases numbered 16, after V lost 4 bases and J lost 0 bases. CDR1 and CDR2 (germline): LGHDT, YNNKEL (reference sequence). The CDR3: CASSPSLGAGGRANTGELFF. CDR3 nucleotide sequence: TGTGCCAGCAGCCCCAGTCTGGGGGCGGGAGGCCGGGCGAACACCGGGGAGCTGTTTTTT.

The chain uses TRBV5-4 and TRBJ2-1, with D maybe TRBD1 (6 bases). The germline V gene encodes CDR1 SGHNT and CDR2 YYREEE (reference sequence). V dropped 1 base and J dropped 6 bases, with 11 bases sitting between them. This CDR3 is 14 amino acids long. The CDR3 spells CASSLPVGANEQFF. The CDR3 coding sequence is TGTGCCAGCAGCTTGCCGGTGGGGGCCAATGAGCAGTTCTTC.

This chain uses TRBV14 with TRBJ1-2; D ambiguous. V was trimmed by 2 bases and J by 11 bases, leaving 18 bases between them. The CDR3 consists of 14 residues. The germline CDR1 and CDR2 sequences are SGHDN and FVKESK. The CDR3 loop reads CASSQSRLVGEYTF. CDR3 DNA: TGTGCCAGCAGCCAAAGTCGTCTGGTGGGAGAATACACCTTC.

The chain couples TRBV18 to TRBJ2-5, with D unresolved. V was pared by 3 bases and J by 5 bases, with 16 bases between. The CDR3 totals 15 residues. Germline loops: CDR1 KGHSH, CDR2 LQKENI. The CDR3 sequence: CASSPLAVGGETQYF. DNA for the CDR3: TGTGCCAGCTCACCCTTGGCGGTTGGTGGGGAGACCCAGTACTTC.

The V gene is TRBV5-4, the J gene TRBJ2-3; 9 bases are a match to TRBD2. Germline V lookup: CDR1 SGHNT, CDR2 YYREEE (reference sequence). V lost 0 bases and J lost 4; bases outside the gene matches: 9. This CDR3 comprises 17 residues. CDR3 DNA: TGTGCCAGCAGCTTGGAAGCGGGGGGCCGTTCCGCAGATACGCAGTATTTT. Translating gives CASSLEAGGRSADTQYF. The full variable domain, with the rest looked up from reference TRBV5-4 and TRBJ2-3, is ETGVTQSPTHLIKTRGQQVTLRCSSQSGHNTVSWYQQALGQGPQFIFQYYREEENGRGNFPPRFSGLQFPNYSSELNVNALELDDSALYLCASSLEAGGRSADTQYFGPGTRLTVL.

The V call is TRBV5-1, the J call TRBJ2-2, with D uncertain. V lost 0 bases, J lost 8 bases, and 5 bases lay in between. CDR1 is SGHRS and CDR2 is YFSETQ in the germline V gene. The length of the CDR3 is 12 residues. The CDR3 sequence: CASSLARGELFF. As DNA, the CDR3 is TGCGCCAGCAGCTTGGCGCGGGGGGAGCTGTTTTTT.

A single count supports this clone. This chain connects TRBV7-3 to TRBJ2-5, with 9 nucleotides matching TRBD2. CDR3 length: 14 amino acids. Unmatched junction bases numbered 5, after V lost 4 bases and J lost 5 bases. Germline values: CDR1 SGHTA, CDR2 FQGTGA. CDR3 sequence reads: CASSSAGGGETQYF. The CDR3 DNA reads as TGTGCCAGCAGCTCAGCGGGGGGAGGCGAGACCCAGTACTTC.

The genes are TRBV19 and TRBJ1-2, with D perhaps matching TRBD1 (6 bases). Germline assignment: CDR1 LNHDA and CDR2 SQIVND (reference sequence). This CDR3 region has 15 residues. Trimming stripped 3 bases from V and 1 base from J, with 12 bases between. The CDR3 loop is CASSIQQGRNYGYTF. DNA for the CDR3: TGTGCCAGTAGTATCCAACAGGGCCGTAACTATGGCTACACCTTC. Full variable domain (missing parts from reference TRBV19 and TRBJ1-2): DGGITQSPKYLFRKEGQNVTLSCEQNLNHDAMYWYRQDPGQGLRLIYYSQIVNDFQKGDIAEGYSVSREKKESFPLTVTSAQKNPTAFYLCASSIQQGRNYGYTFGSGTRLTVV.